This T cell receptor beta chain derives from a study of cytomegalovirus exposure and HLA in healthy donors. This CDR3 has 16 amino acids. Trimming at V came to 0 bases and at J to 9 bases, leaving 9 bases not matched to a gene. Germline values: CDR1 LGHNA, CDR2 YNFKEQ. Study-wide points: Investigators reported 150 to 200 TCR beta chains as tied to cytomegalovirus. Rarity marked most TCR sequences, yet some public TCRs occurred in many donors.

Profiled with immunoSEQ multiplex PCR; TCRdb holds only in-frame clones, not every one. The table lists 55,000 to 65,000 clones, just over 90% of them singletons. On this clone itself: Its cognate antigen is unknown.

The sample taken for sequencing was PBMCs. The chain couples TRBV4-2 to TRBJ2-1; TRBD2 agrees at 9 bases. The sequence was obtained from a man aged 18 to 30 in good health and CMV-seronegative. The CDR3 spells CASSQDDLAGQGEQFF. The CDR3, as DNA: TGTGCCAGCAGCCAAGATGATCTAGCGGGACAAGGTGAGCAGTTCTTC.